These 30 T cell receptor beta chains came from one sample sequenced in a study of post-analysis software for immune sequencing data. Study-level points and caveats: In patients, TRBV5-6, TRBV5-1 and TRBV20-1 belonged to five TRBV segments found more frequently than in controls.

Unique molecular identifiers were built into the TCR beta cDNA libraries. TCRdb passed the PCR reads through MiXCR, listing each CDR3 protein once. The sample lists over 300,000 distinct CDR3 sequences, about a third occurring once. Their cognate antigens are unknown. Source material: blood. The receptors were gathered from a girl under 18 with multiple sclerosis.

The chain has TRBV4-1 and TRBJ1-1; D is undetermined. This CDR3 contains 14 residues. The germline CDR1 and CDR2 sequences are MGHRA and YSYEKL. Trimming cost V 1 base and J 1 base, with 7 bases left between them. CDR3 sequence reads: CASSQGSGNTEAFF. CDR3 DNA sequence: TGCGCCAGCAGCCAAGGTTCAGGGAACACTGAAGCTTTCTTT.

This clonotype was counted between two and nine times. This chain joins TRBV12-3 or TRBV12-4 and TRBJ2-1; TRBD2 aligns across 7 bases. Trimming cost V 3 bases and J 0 bases; bases outside gene matches: 5. The CDR3 has 16 residues. Here the CDR3 reads CASSFQRGSSYNEQFF. CDR3 DNA sequence: TGTGCCAGCAGTTTTCAGCGGGGAAGCTCCTACAATGAGCAGTTCTTC.

This clonotype showed up just a few times. This rearrangement joins TRBV27 to TRBJ1-1, with D maybe TRBD1 (5 bases). The ends were cut back, 5 bases at V and 1 base at J, with 8 bases in the middle. CDR1 and CDR2 from the germline V gene are MNHEY and SMNVEV (reference sequence). This CDR3 has 13 residues. CDR3 in DNA: TGTGCCAGCAGTCGCAGGGAGAACACTGAAGCTTTCTTT. Amino acid sequence: CASSRRENTEAFF.

The J gene is TRBJ2-5, the V gene TRBV7-9, with 7 nucleotides matching TRBD1. The closer fit of TRBJ2-7 to the DNA end suggests the J call may be wrong. Germline values: CDR1 SEHNR, CDR2 FQNEAQ (reference sequence). This CDR3 region has 13 residues. The CDR3 spells CASSLNTGAEQYF. In nucleotides, the CDR3 is TGTGCCAGCAGCTTAAACACAGGGGCCGAGCAGTACTTC.

This clonotype was seen a few times. The rearrangement joins TRBV5-1 to TRBJ2-7; D possibly corresponds to TRBD2 (5 bases). The germline V gene encodes CDR1 SGHRS and CDR2 YFSETQ. This CDR3 has 13 residues. V was shortened by 4 bases and J by 7 bases, with 15 bases between the two germline ends. This CDR3 is CASSRTPEEEQYF. The CDR3 nucleotides read TGCGCCAGCAGCCGGACCCCGGAGGAGGAGCAGTACTTC.

This clonotype came up a few times. The genes are TRBV7-2 and TRBJ2-7, with TRBD2 as a possible D gene (6 bases). The CDR3 is 14 amino acids. The germline CDR1 and CDR2 sequences are SGHTA and FQGNSA. Trimming stripped 5 bases from V and 0 bases from J, with 11 bases between. In DNA, the CDR3 is TGTGCCAGCAGCCCGCCGGGGGACTCCTACGAGCAGTACTTC. Its translation is CASSPPGDSYEQYF. Based on the CDR3 plus reference TRBV7-2 and TRBJ2-7, the full variable domain is GAGVSQSPSNKVTEKGKDVELRCDPISGHTALYWYRQSLGQGLEFLIYFQGNSAPDKSGLPSDRFSAERTGGSVSTLTIQRTQQEDSAVYLCASSPPGDSYEQYFGPGTRLTVT.

In this sample, this clonotype turned up a few times. CDR3 residues: CASKQGFSYNEQFF. The DNA of the CDR3 is TGTGCCAGCAAACAGGGATTCTCCTACAATGAGCAGTTCTTC. This chain connects TRBV7-2 to TRBJ2-1, with D perhaps TRBD1 (6 bases). V dropped 7 bases and J dropped 0 bases, with 10 bases sitting between them. The germline CDR1 and CDR2 sequences are SGHTA and FQGNSA. The CDR3 covers 14 residues.

This clonotype was counted a few times. The CDR3 loop reads CSARPTGGGQETQYF. The DNA of the CDR3 is TGCAGTGCTAGACCGACAGGGGGTGGGCAAGAGACCCAGTACTTC. The chain couples TRBV20-1 to TRBJ2-5; 9 positions agree with TRBD1. Germline CDR1 is DFQATT and CDR2 is SNEGSKA (reference sequence). The CDR3 contains 15 residues. V lost 2 bases and J lost 2; bases outside the gene matches: 6.

This chain joins TRBV9 and TRBJ2-1, with TRBD1 as a possible D gene (6 bases). CDR1 and CDR2 (germline): SGDLS, YYNGEE. This CDR3 contains 15 residues. V lost 1 base and J lost 2, with 10 bases in between. The DNA of the CDR3 is TGTGCCAGCAGCGTATTCGGACAGACCTACAATGAGCAGTTCTTC. Protein product: CASSVFGQTYNEQFF.

The chain joins TRBV20-1 to TRBJ2-1, with D unresolved. Germline V gives CDR1 DFQATT, CDR2 SNEGSKA (reference sequence). Deletions cut 6 bases from V and 9 bases from J, with 15 bases between. The CDR3 is made up of 12 amino acids. CDR3 sequence reads: CSASPRLGEQFF. Written as DNA, the CDR3 is TGCAGTGCAAGCCCGCGCCTCGGTGAGCAGTTCTTC.

The chain has TRBV7-9 and TRBJ2-3, with a tentative D call TRBD2 (5 bases). Trimming removed 8 bases from V and 4 bases from J, with 10 bases in between. The CDR3 totals 12 residues. Germline V gene lookup returns CDR1 SEHNR and CDR2 FQNEAQ (reference sequence). The CDR3 here is CASGGLADTQYF. For the CDR3, the DNA is TGTGCCAGCGGAGGACTTGCAGATACGCAGTATTTT.

There are a few counts of this clonotype. The DNA of the CDR3 is TGTGCCAGCAGTGCCGGGACATCTTATGGCTACACCTTC. Translated, it gives CASSAGTSYGYTF. V and J are TRBV7-2 and TRBJ1-2; D may be TRBD1 (6 bases). V was trimmed by 6 bases and J by 5 bases, leaving 13 bases between them. The CDR3 consists of 13 residues. Germline assignment: CDR1 SGHTA and CDR2 FQGNSA. Using reference TRBV7-2 and TRBJ1-2 for the parts outside the CDR3, the full variable domain is GAGVSQSPSNKVTEKGKDVELRCDPISGHTALYWYRQSLGQGLEFLIYFQGNSAPDKSGLPSDRFSAERTGGSVSTLTIQRTQQEDSAVYLCASSAGTSYGYTFGSGTRLTVV.

The chain employs TRBV4-1 and TRBJ1-1; D is unresolved. Looked up from germline, CDR1 is MGHRA and CDR2 is YSYEKL. The V and J ends lost 1 base and 11 bases respectively, with 14 bases between them. This CDR3 is built from 13 residues. The CDR3 DNA follows: TGCGCCAGCAGCCAAGCCGGGAACTTCAGGGCTTTCTTT. Translating it yields CASSQAGNFRAFF.

V is TRBV5-1 and J is TRBJ2-7, with D unclear. The CDR3 consists of 13 residues. Germline values: CDR1 SGHRS, CDR2 YFSETQ. The germline V and J ends were trimmed by 1 base and 1 base, with 6 bases remaining between them. CDR3 bases: TGCGCCAGCAGCTTGTATCGGTCCTACGAGCAGTACTTC. It codes for CASSLYRSYEQYF.

This sequence joins TRBV24-1 and TRBJ2-7, with 9 bases that match TRBD2. The DNA end favors TRBJ2-5, so the J call may be wrong. The CDR3 length is 14 residues. CDR1 and CDR2 (germline): KGHDR, SFDVKD. In DNA form, the CDR3 reads TGTGCCACCAGTGCCGTTAGCGGGGGCGAGACCCAGTACTTC. Translating gives CATSAVSGGETQYF.

This clonotype appeared a few times. The gene calls are TRBV7-2 and TRBJ1-5, with 9 positions matching TRBD1. The V gene end was trimmed by 3 bases and the J gene end by 3 bases; junction bases not matched to a gene: 3. Germline CDR1 reads SGHTA; CDR2 reads FQGNSA. The CDR3 covers 15 residues. Written as DNA, the CDR3 is TGTGCCAGCAGCTTCGGGACAGGGTACAATCAGCCCCAGCATTTT. Its translation is CASSFGTGYNQPQHF.

Concerning this clonotype itself: Its ends do not fully match the called genes, so a read error is possible. The chain links TRBV5-6 to TRBJ1-1; perhaps TRBD1 as D (5 bases). Germline CDR1 SGHDT, CDR2 YYEEEE. The CDR3 covers 14 residues. This chain's CDR3 is CATSLGGWDVEAFF. In DNA form, the CDR3 reads TGTGCCACCAGCTTGGGAGGGTGGGACGTTGAAGCTTTCTTT.

V usage is TRBV7-8 and J usage is TRBJ2-5; D is perhaps TRBD1 (6 bases). CDR3 length equals 15 residues. With 5 bases removed from V and 2 bases from J, the gap between germline ends came to 15 bases. Germline-derived CDR1 and CDR2 are SGHVS and FQNEAQ. CDR3 loop: CASSEDSPVQETQYF. CDR3 nucleotide sequence: TGTGCCAGCAGCGAGGACAGCCCCGTGCAAGAGACCCAGTACTTC.

In its sample, this clonotype was seen many times. The chain joins TRBV29-1 to TRBJ2-7; D not resolved. The V end lost 5 bases, the J end lost 0 bases, and 11 bases lay between the germline ends. The CDR3 loop spans 13 amino acids. Germline assignment: CDR1 SQVTM and CDR2 ANQGSEA. The CDR3 DNA sequence: TGCAGCGTTTCCGGCGAGAGCTCCTACGAGCAGTACTTC. Translating gives CSVSGESSYEQYF.

The gene calls are TRBV29-1 and TRBJ2-4, with 7 bases lining up with TRBD1. The V gene end was trimmed by 7 bases and the J gene end by 4 bases; junction bases not matched to a gene: 10. Germline CDR1 SQVTM, CDR2 ANQGSEA. The CDR3 has 14 residues. The CDR3 region is CSALDRDNKNIQYF. In nucleotides, the CDR3 is TGCAGCGCCCTAGACAGGGACAATAAAAACATTCAGTACTTC.

This clonotype was counted only a few times. V gene TRBV6-5 combines with J gene TRBJ2-5; TRBD1 matches 10 bases. Trimming at V came to 5 bases and at J to 2 bases, leaving 5 bases not matched to a gene. Looked up from germline, CDR1 is MNHEY and CDR2 is SVGAGI. This CDR3 has 15 amino acids. CDR3 sequence (DNA): TGTGCCAGCAGTCCCTGGACAGGGGGGCAAGAGACCCAGTACTTC. Its translation is CASSPWTGGQETQYF.

The chain links TRBV7-2 to TRBJ1-4; D is perhaps TRBD1 (6 bases). The CDR3 is 20 amino acids. Looked up from germline, CDR1 is SGHTA and CDR2 is FQGNSA. V shed 4 bases and J shed 0 bases, with 24 bases lying between them. The CDR3 region has the DNA TGTGCCAGCAGCTCCGCGATTCGGGGGCCTATAGACGCAACTAATGAAAAACTGTTTTTT. It yields the protein CASSSAIRGPIDATNEKLFF. The full variable domain, its missing parts supplied by reference TRBV7-2 and TRBJ1-4, is GAGVSQSPSNKVTEKGKDVELRCDPISGHTALYWYRQSLGQGLEFLIYFQGNSAPDKSGLPSDRFSAERTGGSVSTLTIQRTQQEDSAVYLCASSSAIRGPIDATNEKLFFGSGTQLSVL.

This clonotype was picked up a small number of times. The V call is TRBV7-8, the J call TRBJ1-2; TRBD1 agrees at 9 bases. The CDR3 contains 14 residues. V shed 3 bases, J shed 5 bases, and the junction held 4 bases outside the gene matches. Germline values: CDR1 SGHVS, CDR2 FQNEAQ. The CDR3 region is CASSFSGQGYGYTF. In DNA, the CDR3 is TGTGCCAGCAGCTTTTCGGGACAGGGTTATGGCTACACCTTC.

This clonotype was seen a few times. The chain uses TRBV5-1 and TRBJ2-3, with D possibly called TRBD1 or TRBD2 (5 bases each). V lost 3 bases, J lost 2 bases, and 19 bases lay in between. Germline assignment: CDR1 SGHRS and CDR2 YFSETQ. CDR3 length: 17 amino acids. The chain's CDR3 is CASSSGIRTLVTDTQYF. DNA for the CDR3: TGCGCCAGCAGCTCGGGGATCCGGACACTGGTCACAGATACGCAGTATTTT.

V gene TRBV5-1 combines with J gene TRBJ2-3, with D possibly TRBD1 on 6 matching bases. The CDR3 totals 14 residues. V was clipped by 2 bases and J by 6 bases, with 13 bases between them. Germline V gene sequence: CDR1 SGHRS, CDR2 YFSETQ. The DNA for the CDR3 is TGCGCCAGCAGCTTCGTTCACAGGGCGGATACGCAGTATTTT. Translating gives CASSFVHRADTQYF.

As to this clonotype: At one boundary the junction diverges from the germline segment, which might be a read error. This rearrangement joins TRBV4-1 to TRBJ2-7; the D gene could be TRBD1 or TRBD2 (5 bases each). Judging by the DNA end, TRBJ2-5 fits better; the J call may be wrong. The V gene's germline CDR1 is MGHRA and CDR2 YSYEKL. The CDR3 extends over 14 amino acids. The CDR3 sequence: CANSPWGSGETQYF. CDR3 sequence (DNA): TGCGCCAACAGCCCCTGGGGGAGCGGTGAGACCCAGTACTTC.

The chain couples TRBV6-1 to TRBJ2-3; maybe TRBD2 (7 bases). Germline loops: CDR1 MNHNS, CDR2 SASEGT. The CDR3 runs 14 residues. Trimming took 10 bases from V and 0 from J, leaving 14 bases between them. The DNA of the CDR3 is TGTGCCACCAAGGGGGGGCGAAGCACAGATACGCAGTATTTT. As protein: CATKGGRSTDTQYF.

This clonotype was counted ten times or more. The rearrangement links TRBV20-1 to TRBJ2-5; possible D gene TRBD1, 6 bases. The CDR3 runs to 14 residues. Trimming cost V 5 bases and J 11 bases, with 24 bases left between them. Germline CDR1 and CDR2: DFQATT and SNEGSKA (reference sequence). CDR3 sequence: CSAFHQDSFIWQYF. The CDR3 nucleotides are TGCAGTGCTTTCCACCAGGACAGCTTTATATGGCAGTACTTC.

V is TRBV10-3 and J is TRBJ2-7; 8 nucleotides line up with TRBD1. With V trimmed by 5 bases and J by 9 bases, 12 bases remained unmatched. This CDR3 spans 14 amino acids. Germline assignment: CDR1 ENHRY and CDR2 SYGVKD. CDR3 in amino acids: CAISSDRADSGQYF. CDR3 bases: TGTGCCATCAGTTCGGACAGGGCAGACAGCGGGCAGTACTTC.

The chain employs TRBV5-4 and TRBJ2-6, with unresolved D. The CDR3 spans 14 residues. Trimming cost V 4 bases and J 4 bases, with 9 bases left between them. The V gene's germline CDR1 is SGHNT and CDR2 YYREEE (reference sequence). CDR3 DNA sequence: TGTGCCAGCAGCCGCCTCGTGGGGGCCAACGTCCTGACTTTC. Translated, it gives CASSRLVGANVLTF. Variable domain in full (rest from reference TRBV5-4 and TRBJ2-6): ETGVTQSPTHLIKTRGQQVTLRCSSQSGHNTVSWYQQALGQGPQFIFQYYREEENGRGNFPPRFSGLQFPNYSSELNVNALELDDSALYLCASSRLVGANVLTFGAGSRLTVL.